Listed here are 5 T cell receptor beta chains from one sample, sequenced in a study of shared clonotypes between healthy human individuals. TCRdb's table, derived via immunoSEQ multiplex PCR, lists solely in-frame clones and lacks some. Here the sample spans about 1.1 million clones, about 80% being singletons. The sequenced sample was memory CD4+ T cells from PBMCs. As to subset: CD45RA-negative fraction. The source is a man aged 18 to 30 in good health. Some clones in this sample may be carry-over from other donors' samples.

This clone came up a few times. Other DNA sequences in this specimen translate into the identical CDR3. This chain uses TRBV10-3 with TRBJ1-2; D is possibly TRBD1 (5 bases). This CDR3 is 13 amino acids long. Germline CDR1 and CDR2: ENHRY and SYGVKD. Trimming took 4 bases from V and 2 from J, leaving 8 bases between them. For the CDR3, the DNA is TGTGCCATCAGTGGGGACGGGAACTATGGCTACACCTTC. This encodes CAISGDGNYGYTF.

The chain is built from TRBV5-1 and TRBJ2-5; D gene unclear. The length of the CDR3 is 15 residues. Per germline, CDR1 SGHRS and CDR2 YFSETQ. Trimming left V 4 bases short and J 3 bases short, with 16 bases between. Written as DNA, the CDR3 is TGCGCCAGCAGCCAATCCGGGTCCGCCGAAGAGACCCAGTACTTC. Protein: CASSQSGSAEETQYF.

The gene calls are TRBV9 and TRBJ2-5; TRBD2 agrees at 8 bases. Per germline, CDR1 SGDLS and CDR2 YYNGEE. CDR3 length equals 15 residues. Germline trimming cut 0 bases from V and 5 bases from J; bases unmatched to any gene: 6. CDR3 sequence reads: CASSVDGRAGETQYF. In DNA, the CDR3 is TGTGCCAGCAGCGTAGACGGGAGGGCCGGCGAGACCCAGTACTTC.

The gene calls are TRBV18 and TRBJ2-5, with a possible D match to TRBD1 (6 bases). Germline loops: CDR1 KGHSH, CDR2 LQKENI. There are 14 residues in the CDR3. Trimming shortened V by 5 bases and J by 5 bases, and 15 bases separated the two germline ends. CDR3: CASSTSQGGETQYF. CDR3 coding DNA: TGTGCCAGCTCAACATCACAGGGTGGGGAGACCCAGTACTTC.

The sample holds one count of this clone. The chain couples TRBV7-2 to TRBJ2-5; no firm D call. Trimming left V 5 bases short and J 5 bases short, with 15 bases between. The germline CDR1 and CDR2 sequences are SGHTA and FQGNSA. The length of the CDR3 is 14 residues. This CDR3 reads CASSPPPIRETQYF. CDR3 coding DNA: TGTGCCAGCAGCCCGCCCCCGATCCGCGAGACCCAGTACTTC.